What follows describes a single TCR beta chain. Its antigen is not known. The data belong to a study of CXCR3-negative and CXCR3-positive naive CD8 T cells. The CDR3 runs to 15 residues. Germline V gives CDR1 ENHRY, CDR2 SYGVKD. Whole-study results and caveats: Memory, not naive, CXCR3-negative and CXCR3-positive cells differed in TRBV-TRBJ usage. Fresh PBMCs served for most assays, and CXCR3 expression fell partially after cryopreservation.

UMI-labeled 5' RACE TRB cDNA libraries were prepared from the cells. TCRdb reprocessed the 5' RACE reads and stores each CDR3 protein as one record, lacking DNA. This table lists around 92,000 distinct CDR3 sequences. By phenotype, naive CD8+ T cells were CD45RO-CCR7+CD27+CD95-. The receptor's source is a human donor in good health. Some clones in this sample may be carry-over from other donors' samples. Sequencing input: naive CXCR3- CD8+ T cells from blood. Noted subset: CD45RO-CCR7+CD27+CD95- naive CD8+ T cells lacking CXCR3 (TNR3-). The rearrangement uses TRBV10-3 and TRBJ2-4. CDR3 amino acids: CAISDGSTDENIQYF.